The 24 T cell receptor beta chains presented below share a single source sample, sequenced in a study of shared clonotypes between healthy human individuals. Some clones are missing from TCRdb's copy, which holds only in-frame ones; the method was immunoSEQ multiplex PCR. The sample contains 300,000 to 350,000 clones, around four fifths of which appear only once. The sequenced material came from memory CD4+ T cells sorted from blood. Subset in this sample: CD45RA-negative fraction. The receptors originated from a man younger than 40 in good health.

This clone appeared a single time. The V gene is TRBV7-2, the J gene TRBJ2-7; TRBD1 is a possible D gene (5 bases). CDR3 length equals 13 residues. Germline loops: CDR1 SGHTA, CDR2 FQGNSA. The V end lost 2 bases, the J end lost 2 bases, and 7 bases lay between the germline ends. CDR3 sequence reads: CASSLRQTYEQYF. For the CDR3, the DNA is TGTGCCAGCAGCTTAAGACAGACCTACGAGCAGTACTTC.

The rearrangement joins TRBV11-1 to TRBJ2-5; 7 nucleotides match TRBD1. Trimming took 6 bases from V and 1 from J; bases not matched to a gene: 5. The CDR3 has 14 residues. The germline V gene encodes CDR1 SGHAT and CDR2 FQDESV (reference sequence). CDR3 protein: CASRPRDSQETQYF. CDR3 in DNA: TGTGCCAGCAGACCCCGGGACAGCCAAGAGACCCAGTACTTC.

The chain uses TRBV5-1 and TRBJ2-1; 8 positions match TRBD2. Germline V lookup: CDR1 SGHRS, CDR2 YFSETQ. The CDR3 consists of 14 residues. J was trimmed by 9 bases and V by 6 bases; bases with no gene match: 11. The CDR3 DNA follows: TGCGCCAGCACACTAGCGGCAGTGGGGCTTGAGCAGTTCTTC. This gives the protein CASTLAAVGLEQFF.

The chain joins TRBV5-1 to TRBJ2-5; D is perhaps TRBD1 (6 bases). The CDR3 has 13 residues. Trimming removed 2 bases at V and 5 bases at J, with 10 bases between. CDR1 is SGHRS and CDR2 is YFSETQ in the germline V gene. The CDR3 spells CASSFEGEETQYF. The DNA of the CDR3 is TGCGCCAGCAGCTTTGAGGGGGAGGAGACCCAGTACTTC.

The chain carries TRBV2 and TRBJ2-1; D is ambiguous. The CDR3 runs 11 residues. Per germline, CDR1 SNHLY and CDR2 FYNNEI. Trimming took off 2 bases at V and 8 bases at J, with 4 bases between the two ends. The CDR3: CASSEYHEQFF. As DNA, the CDR3 is TGTGCCAGCAGTGAATACCATGAGCAGTTCTTC.

The rearrangement joins TRBV7-9 to TRBJ1-2; D call uncertain. CDR3 length equals 14 residues. Per germline, CDR1 SEHNR and CDR2 FQNEAQ (reference sequence). V lost 2 bases to trimming and J lost 8 bases, with 15 bases between them. CDR3 sequence reads: CASSLSKGVGGYTF. CDR3 nucleotides: TGTGCCAGCAGCTTATCCAAGGGAGTAGGCGGCTACACCTTC.

The chain uses TRBV7-6 and TRBJ2-3, with 10 bases aligning to TRBD2. V dropped 5 bases and J dropped 2; count of bases not matched to a gene: 4. The CDR3 contains 15 residues. CDR1 is SGHVS, CDR2 FNYEAQ, per germline. CDR3 coding DNA: TGTGCCAGCAGCCAAGCGGGAGGGCTCACAGATACGCAGTATTTT. Amino acid sequence: CASSQAGGLTDTQYF.

V and J are TRBV10-3 and TRBJ2-6; no firm D call. Trimming removed 4 bases at V and 0 bases at J, with 7 bases between. CDR1 is ENHRY, CDR2 SYGVKD, per germline. The CDR3 totals 15 residues. CDR3 sequence: CAISGQISGANVLTF. The CDR3 DNA reads TGTGCCATCAGTGGTCAGATCTCTGGGGCCAACGTCCTGACTTTC.

As for this clone: A much larger clonotype is one base distant, so this may be a read error. V usage is TRBV7-2 and J usage is TRBJ1-1; TRBD1 is a possible D gene (6 bases). V lost 5 bases, J lost 6 bases, and 16 bases lay in between. Germline CDR1 reads SGHTA; CDR2 reads FQGNSA. The CDR3 is 14 amino acids. The CDR3 nucleotides are TGTGCCAGCAGCCGATTGACAGGAGTATCTGAAGCTTTCTTT. Protein: CASSRLTGVSEAFF.

This chain joins TRBV10-3 and TRBJ1-1; D remains ambiguous. This CDR3 spans 13 amino acids. Germline-derived CDR1 and CDR2 are ENHRY and SYGVKD. V dropped 3 bases and J dropped 1 base, with 6 bases sitting between them. CDR3 region: CAISDAPNTEAFF. The CDR3 DNA sequence: TGTGCCATCAGTGACGCCCCGAACACTGAAGCTTTCTTT.

The chain has TRBV7-9 and TRBJ2-6, with TRBD1 matching over 8 bases. The CDR3 spans 19 residues. Germline assignment: CDR1 SEHNR and CDR2 FQNEAQ (reference sequence). Unmatched junction bases numbered 8, after V lost 0 bases and J lost 1 base. DNA of the CDR3: TGTGCCAGCAGCTTAGCCCGGACAGGGCACGATTCTGGGGCCAACGTCCTGACTTTC. Translation gives CASSLARTGHDSGANVLTF.

This clone was counted a few times. V and J are TRBV29-1 and TRBJ1-2; weak D call: TRBD1 (5 bases). Per germline, CDR1 SQVTM and CDR2 ANQGSEA. The ends were cut back, 7 bases at V and 6 bases at J, with 21 bases in the middle. CDR3 length: 14 residues. The CDR3 nucleotides are TGCAGCGCAGAAGGACAATTAAGACAAGATGGCTACACCTTC. As protein: CSAEGQLRQDGYTF.

This chain uses TRBV29-1 with TRBJ1-4; D gene unclear. This CDR3 is built from 10 residues. Germline CDR1 and CDR2: SQVTM and ANQGSEA. With 7 bases removed from V and 8 bases from J, the gap between germline ends came to 8 bases. The CDR3 coding sequence is TGCAGCGCCCGGGTGGAAAAACTGTTTTTT. Residues: CSARVEKLFF.

In this sample, this clone turned up a few times. Other nucleotide sequences from this sample produce the same CDR3. This chain connects TRBV30 to TRBJ2-1, with 7 nucleotides matching TRBD2. Trimming took 0 bases from V and 0 from J; bases not matched to a gene: 2. This CDR3 is built from 15 residues. Germline CDR1 is GTSNPN and CDR2 is SVGIG (reference sequence). The CDR3 DNA follows: TGTGCCTGGAGTGTTGGCGGGAGCTCCTACAATGAGCAGTTCTTC. This codes for CAWSVGGSSYNEQFF.

The gene calls are TRBV28 and TRBJ2-7, with a tentative D call TRBD1 (6 bases). This CDR3 contains 16 residues. The ends were cut back, 6 bases at V and 2 bases at J, with 20 bases in the middle. Germline V lookup: CDR1 MDHEN, CDR2 SYDVKM. The CDR3 coding sequence is TGTGCCAGCAGCCTCAGGGGTTACGGCGTTCCCTACGAGCAGTACTTC. Encoded protein: CASSLRGYGVPYEQYF.

The rearrangement links TRBV7-8 to TRBJ2-1, with TRBD1 as a possible D gene (5 bases). Germline CDR1 and CDR2: SGHVS and FQNEAQ. The CDR3 covers 18 residues. Trimming removed 0 bases at V and 4 bases at J, with 19 bases between. CDR3 in amino acids: CASSLARPGHILYNEQFF. The CDR3 DNA reads as TGTGCCAGCAGCTTAGCCCGGCCCGGACACATCCTATACAATGAGCAGTTCTTC.

The CDR3 DNA reads TGTGCCAGCAGTTTATCACTAGCGACGGAAGAGACCCAGTACTTC. It yields the protein CASSLSLATEETQYF. The V and J genes are TRBV28 and TRBJ2-5, with 7 bases fitting TRBD2. CDR1 MDHEN and CDR2 SYDVKM come from the germline V gene. V lost 1 base and J lost 3; bases outside the gene matches: 5. The CDR3 sequence is 15 residues long.

The chain recombines TRBV11-3 with TRBJ2-1; D perhaps matches TRBD1 (6 bases). The CDR3 has 14 amino acids. The germline V gene has CDR1 SGHNT and CDR2 YENEEA. V lost 5 bases and J 4 bases, leaving 12 bases between the germline ends. This CDR3 is CASSEGQPYNEQFF. The CDR3 coding sequence is TGTGCCAGCAGCGAAGGACAGCCGTACAATGAGCAGTTCTTC.

The gene calls are TRBV5-4 and TRBJ1-3, with 10 positions matching TRBD1. The CDR3 consists of 15 residues. V shed 4 bases, J shed 3 bases, and the junction held 4 bases outside the gene matches. CDR1 SGHNT and CDR2 YYREEE come from the germline V gene (reference sequence). CDR3 coding DNA: TGTGCCAGCAGCCCAGACAGGGGGCGTGGAAACACCATATATTTT. Its translation is CASSPDRGRGNTIYF. Together with reference TRBV5-4 and TRBJ1-3, the CDR3 gives the full variable domain: ETGVTQSPTHLIKTRGQQVTLRCSSQSGHNTVSWYQQALGQGPQFIFQYYREEENGRGNFPPRFSGLQFPNYSSELNVNALELDDSALYLCASSPDRGRGNTIYFGEGSWLTVV.

The chain uses TRBV6-6 and TRBJ2-7; 7 bases match TRBD1. Germline CDR1 reads MNHNY; CDR2 reads SVGAGI (reference sequence). V dropped 6 bases and J dropped 4; count of bases not matched to a gene: 9. This CDR3 is 14 amino acids long. The CDR3 bases are TGTGCCAGCAGCTTGTACGGACAGGAGTACGAGCAGTACTTC. It is translated as CASSLYGQEYEQYF.

This clone was picked up one time. The chain uses TRBV7-2 and TRBJ2-6, with D unclear. The CDR3 sequence is 13 residues long. The germline gives CDR1 SGHTA, CDR2 FQGNSA. With 4 bases removed from V and 12 bases from J, the gap between germline ends came to 13 bases. The CDR3 loop is CASSSERMGVLTF. The CDR3 coding sequence is TGTGCCAGCAGCTCTGAACGAATGGGCGTCCTGACTTTC.

The table lists this clone with a few counts. The chain couples TRBV11-2 to TRBJ2-7; tentatively, D is TRBD1 or TRBD2 (6 bases each). CDR3 length: 14 residues. V was pared by 4 bases and J by 6 bases, with 16 bases between. Germline V lookup: CDR1 SGHAT, CDR2 FQNNGV. CDR3 bases: TGTGCCAGCAGCTCGGTAAGGGGGGTGAGCGAGCAGTACTTC. Protein: CASSSVRGVSEQYF.

This chain links TRBV27 with TRBJ2-3, with 10 bases fitting TRBD2. Germline V gives CDR1 MNHEY, CDR2 SMNVEV (reference sequence). The CDR3 is 16 residues long. J gave up 1 base and V 6 bases, and 7 bases lay outside the gene matches. The CDR3 sequence is CASRYLGTSGTDTQYF. The CDR3 DNA is TGTGCCAGCAGGTACCTCGGGACTAGCGGCACAGATACGCAGTATTTT.

V usage is TRBV6-5 and J usage is TRBJ1-4; tentatively, D is TRBD1 (5 bases). Trimming pared 6 bases from V and 0 bases from J, leaving 11 bases between. The CDR3 spans 15 residues. Germline assignment: CDR1 MNHEY and CDR2 SVGAGI. DNA for the CDR3: TGTGCCAGCAGGAGAGACAGCGCAACTAATGAAAAACTGTTTTTT. Translating it yields CASRRDSATNEKLFF.